This is a list of T cell receptor beta chains from one sample in a study of OX40 agonist ivuxolimab in advanced cancers. Method: immunoSEQ multiplex PCR; TCRdb's copy keeps in-frame clones and lacks some. The sample yields 71,000 or so clones, 86% seen once. The material sequenced was CD4+ or CD8+ T cells sorted from blood, taken in a trial of the OX40 agonist ivuxolimab. The receptors originated from an adult with an advanced solid tumor such as melanoma, head and neck, liver or kidney cancer. The CDR3 runs from the conserved cysteine through the conserved F or W. Fields, in order: J gene, clone size, D gene, V gene, CDR3 DNA, CDR3 protein. D genes are given only for firm matches. Rows give clone size only sometimes, using once, few, many, or a class for an expanded clone.

TRBJ2-2 - - TRBV10-3 TGTGCCATGTGGGACACATCGAACACCGGGGAGCTGTTTTTT CAMWDTSNTGELFF
TRBJ2-1 few - TRBV6-5 TGTGCCAGCAGTTACTCGACAGCGGGCTCCTACAATGAGCAGTTCTTC CASSYSTAGSYNEQFF
TRBJ2-1 - - TRBV7-8 TGTGCCAGCAGCTTAGGTCAGAACAATGAGCAGTTCTTC CASSLGQNNEQFF
TRBJ2-1 - TRBD2 TRBV28 TGTGCCAGCAGTTTCTTCCCGACTAGCGGGAGGCCATACTCCTACAATGAGCAGTTCTTC CASSFFPTSGRPYSYNEQFF
TRBJ2-7 once - TRBV7-2 TGTGCCAGCAGCATACCTACTAGAACCTACGAGCAGTACTTC CASSIPTRTYEQYF
TRBJ1-4 - TRBD1 TRBV27 TGTGCCAGCAGTTTATCGACAGGGGTTAATGAAAAACTGTTTTTT CASSLSTGVNEKLFF
TRBJ2-2 - - TRBV18 TGTGCCAGCTCACCGGACACCGGGGAGCTGTTTTTT CASSPDTGELFF
TRBJ2-1 - TRBD2 TRBV28 TGTGCCAGCAGTTTAGCGTCTAGCGGGGGATACAATGAGCAGTTCTTC CASSLASSGGYNEQFF
TRBJ2-1 - TRBD1 TRBV7-7 TGTGCTAGCAGCTTAACGACAGGGGGCCGGGATGAGCAGTTCTTC CASSLTTGGRDEQFF
TRBJ2-3 - TRBD2 TRBV4-3 TGCGCCAGCAGCCAACTAGCGGGAGGGACAGATACGCAGTATTTT CASSQLAGGTDTQYF
TRBJ2-7 - TRBD2 TRBV19 TGTGCCAGTAGTACCCGAAGTAGCGGGAGGGCCACCTACGAGCAGTACTTC CASSTRSSGRATYEQYF
TRBJ2-3 few - TRBV19 TGTGCCAGTTCAGGGGATACGCAGTATTTT CASSGDTQYF
TRBJ2-7 once TRBD1 TRBV5-4 TGTGCCAGCAGCTGGCAGGGGGTGCGGGAGCAGTACTTC CASSWQGVREQYF
TRBJ1-3 - - TRBV11-2 TGTGCCAGCAGCGCGGGAACAGCTGGAAACACCATATATTTT CASSAGTAGNTIYF
TRBJ1-2 - TRBD1 TRBV5-6 TGTGCCAGCAGTTTTCGGGGGACAGATGGCTACACCTTC CASSFRGTDGYTF
TRBJ2-1 - - TRBV7-2 TGTGCCAGCAGCCCAATTACGACCTACAATGAGCAGTTCTTC CASSPITTYNEQFF
TRBJ2-2 once TRBD1 TRBV2 TGTGCCAGTGTACCCGGGACAGGGAACACCGGGGAGCTGTTTTTT CASVPGTGNTGELFF
TRBJ1-2 once TRBD1 TRBV9 TGTGCCAGCAGCGTTAGCACAGGGGGCCTGGGCTACACCTTC CASSVSTGGLGYTF
TRBJ2-2 - - TRBV7-9 TGTGCCAGCAACAGGTTTAGTGGGAACACCGGGGAGCTGTTTTTT CASNRFSGNTGELFF
TRBJ2-1 - TRBD1 TRBV7-9 TGTGCCAGCAGTCCGGGACAGGGGGAGGCGGAGCAGTTCTTC CASSPGQGEAEQFF
TRBJ2-3 - - TRBV7-2 TGTGCCAGCAGCCGAGAGCAGGGTGGCTCCGATACGCAGTATTTT CASSREQGGSDTQYF
TRBJ1-1 - TRBD1 TRBV9 TGTGCCAGCAGCGCCCTGCAGGGGGCAAGTGAAGCTTTCTTT CASSALQGASEAFF
TRBJ1-2 - - TRBV29-1 TGCAGCGTTGAAAGGCCCGGGGACGGCTACACCTTC CSVERPGDGYTF
TRBJ1-1 - - TRBV10-3 TGTGCCATCAGTTTAGGACAAGGCAACACTGAAGCTTTCTTT CAISLGQGNTEAFF
TRBJ2-3 - - TRBV10-2 TGCGCCAGCAGGGCGACTGGCCGCACAGATACGCAGTATTTT CASRATGRTDTQYF
TRBJ2-7 - - TRBV6-6 TGTGCCAGCAGTTATCGGGGAAGGGGTTACGAGCAGTACTTC CASSYRGRGYEQYF
TRBJ2-2 - - TRBV27 TGTGCCAGCAGAGGAGAGTTCGACACCGGGGAGCTGTTTTTT CASRGEFDTGELFF
TRBJ2-7 - TRBD2 TRBV5-4 TGTGCCAGCAGCTGGGGACTAGCGGGAGGCGAGCAGTACTTC CASSWGLAGGEQYF
TRBJ1-1 - - TRBV11-2 TGTGCCAGCAGCCCCTGGGTCATGAACACTGAAGCTTTCTTT CASSPWVMNTEAFF
TRBJ1-5 - - TRBV30 TGTGCCTGGAACAAGGGTTCAGGGAATCAGCCCCAGCATTTT CAWNKGSGNQPQHF
TRBJ1-1 few - TRBV28 TGTGCCAGCAAACAGCTTGAAGCTTTCTTT CASKQLEAFF
TRBJ1-2 once - TRBV5-1 TGCGCCAGCAGCCTGGAGCGGGAGGGGTACACCTTC CASSLEREGYTF
TRBJ1-2 once - TRBV27 TGTGCCAGCAGTACCACGACACCAAACTATGGCTACACCTTC CASSTTTPNYGYTF
TRBJ1-1 - TRBD1 TRBV7-8 TGTGCCAGCAGCTTAGAGTACAGGGGGAACACTGAAGCTTTCTTT CASSLEYRGNTEAFF
TRBJ1-1 - TRBD1 TRBV7-6 TGTGCCAGCAGCCTCCAGGGGGACACTGAAGCTTTCTTT CASSLQGDTEAFF
TRBJ2-7 - - TRBV25-1 TGTGCCAGCAGTGGCTACTACGAGCAGTACTTC CASSGYYEQYF
TRBJ2-2 - - TRBV7-2 TGTGCCAGCAGCTTAGTACGGATGAACACCGGGGAGCTGTTTTTT CASSLVRMNTGELFF
TRBJ2-5 - TRBD2 TRBV19 TGTGCCAGTACCCCTAGCGGGCAAGAGACCCAGTACTTC CASTPSGQETQYF
TRBJ1-2 - - TRBV4-3 TGCGCCAGCAGCCAAGATAACAAATATGGCTACACCTTC CASSQDNKYGYTF
TRBJ2-6 - TRBD1 TRBV9 TGTGCCAGCAGCGTCGGACAGGTCAGCGGGGCCAACGTCCTGACTTTC CASSVGQVSGANVLTF
TRBJ1-5 - - TRBV10-3 TGTGCCATCAGTGCTCAGGATCAGCCCCAGCATTTT CAISAQDQPQHF
TRBJ2-3 - - TRBV7-2 TGTGCCAGCAGCTTAGCCCCGGGAGACACAGATACGCAGTATTTT CASSLAPGDTDTQYF
TRBJ2-1 - - TRBV28 TGTGCCAGCGGGGGTGCAGCGTACAGCTCCTACAATGAGCAGTTCTTC CASGGAAYSSYNEQFF
TRBJ2-2 - - TRBV5-6 TGTGCCAGCAGCTTCGGGACCGAGGACGGGGAGCTGTTTTTT CASSFGTEDGELFF
TRBJ2-3 - - TRBV7-2 TGTGCCAGCAGCCCACGGGGCGGAGGCGGAGATACGCAGTATTTT CASSPRGGGGDTQYF
TRBJ2-1 - TRBD2 TRBV5-1 TGCGCCAGCAGCGGGGGGACAGTTACCGGGACTAGCGGCTACAATGAGCAGTTCTTC CASSGGTVTGTSGYNEQFF
TRBJ2-7 - - TRBV6-5 TGTGCCAGCAGTAGGGACCGCAATTTACTGTACTTC CASSRDRNLLYF
TRBJ2-3 - TRBD1 TRBV6-1 TGTGCCAGCAGACCGGGACAGGGACCAGATACGCAGTATTTT CASRPGQGPDTQYF
TRBJ2-3 once - TRBV6-1 TGTGCCAGCAGTGACTGGACAGATACGCAGTATTTT CASSDWTDTQYF
TRBJ2-1 - TRBD2 TRBV5-4 TGTGCCAGCAGCATCGATGGACTAGCGCCGAATGAGCAGTTCTTC CASSIDGLAPNEQFF
TRBJ2-7 - - TRBV27 TGTGCCAGCAGTTTCGCCGGGTTATTTCGGACAGCCTACGAGCAGTACTTC CASSFAGLFRTAYEQYF
TRBJ1-2 - - TRBV7-9 TGTGCCAGCAGCTTAGCAGACAGGCACTATGGCTACACCTTC CASSLADRHYGYTF
TRBJ2-4 once - TRBV7-2 TGTGCCAGCAGCTTTCAAGGGGGGGCAACAGCCAAAAACATTCAGTACTTC CASSFQGGATAKNIQYF
TRBJ2-1 once - TRBV4-3 TGCGCCAGCAGCCAAGATGCCCGGGACGCCTACAATGAGCAGTTCTTC CASSQDARDAYNEQFF
TRBJ2-7 - TRBD2 TRBV10-3 TGTGCCATCAGCCAAATCCGTCCGGGACTAGCGGGATACGAGCAGTACTTC CAISQIRPGLAGYEQYF
TRBJ2-3 - TRBD2 TRBV5-5 TGTGCCAGCAGCCTCGGACTAGCCTTAGATACGCAGTATTTT CASSLGLALDTQYF
TRBJ2-3 - TRBD2 TRBV7-3 TGTGCCAGCAGCTTACGCGGGAGGGCCGCAGATACGCAGTATTTT CASSLRGRAADTQYF
TRBJ1-1 - - TRBV7-2 TGTGCCAGCAGCTCATACGGGGTCAAGAACACTGAAGCTTTCTTT CASSSYGVKNTEAFF
TRBJ2-7 - TRBD2 TRBV7-2 TGTGCCAGCAGCTTGGGGCTAGCGGGAAGCGAGCAGTACTTC CASSLGLAGSEQYF
TRBJ2-2 - TRBD2 TRBV9 TGTGCCAGCAGCGTAGGAAGGACTAGCGGGAGGGTCCCCGGGGAGCTGTTTTTT CASSVGRTSGRVPGELFF